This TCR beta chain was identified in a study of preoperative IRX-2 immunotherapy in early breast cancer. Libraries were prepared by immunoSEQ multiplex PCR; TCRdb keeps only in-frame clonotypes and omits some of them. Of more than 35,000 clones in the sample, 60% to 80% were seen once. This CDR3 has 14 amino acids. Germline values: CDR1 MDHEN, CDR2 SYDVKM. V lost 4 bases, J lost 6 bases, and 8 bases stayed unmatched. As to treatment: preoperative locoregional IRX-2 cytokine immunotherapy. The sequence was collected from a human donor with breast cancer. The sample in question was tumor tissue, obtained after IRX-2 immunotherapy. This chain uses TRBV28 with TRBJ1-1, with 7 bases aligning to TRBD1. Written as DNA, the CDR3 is TGTGCCAGCAGTTCGACAGGGCTGGGATCTGAAGCTTTCTTT. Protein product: CASSSTGLGSEAFF.